This TCR beta chain was captured in a study of beta chain features in type 1 diabetes. Overall study context: There was similarity between patients and healthy donors in age, gender and cell yields. Findings of the study overall: Compared to healthy donors, patients appeared to have naive, central memory and Treg TCRB repertoires that were more alike. In all four CD4+ subsets, TCRB CDR3 length was significantly, moderately reduced in type 1 diabetes. The study found fewer insertions and more deletions at VDJ junctions in type 1 diabetes patients.

This clone was detected a few times. Its target is not known. The authors reverse transcribed all of the isolated RNA, so sequencing captured expressed TCRB transcripts. Produced via immunoSEQ multiplex PCR; TCRdb's table is partial and in-frame only. The sample records about 360,000 clones, roughly 13% being singletons. The source material was naive CD4+ T cells from blood. The clonotype originates from a young man in good health.

CDR3 sequence: CASRSTGMNTEAFF. CDR3 coding DNA: TGTGCCAGCAGGTCGACAGGGATGAACACTGAAGCTTTCTTT. V gene TRBV28 combines with J gene TRBJ1-1; the match to TRBD1 covers 7 bases. The CDR3 totals 14 residues. CDR1 is MDHEN and CDR2 is SYDVKM in the germline V gene. V lost 6 bases, J lost 0 bases, and 4 bases stayed unmatched.